The clone carrying this TCR beta chain was detected a few times. Its antigen is not known. Any gene name here is a mouse gene name. Read sequence stops 1 residue before the CDR3 end, and the germline J gene provides the missing end. This entry is derived from a study of tissue T cells after allogeneic stem cell transplantation. The repertoire was sequenced with immunoSEQ multiplex PCR; TCRdb's copy has only in-frame clones and lacks some. The sample yields about 21,000 clones, 55% to 80% seen once. Study-level points and caveats: Motif-based clustering found tissue-specific repertoire signatures shared across patients, though few clones were shared.

Trimming cost V 0 bases and J 6 bases, with 2 bases left between them. The CDR3 loop spans 12 amino acids. CDR1 is LGHNA, CDR2 YSYQKL, per germline. The sample comprised spleen. This chain connects TRBV2 to TRBJ2-2; no reliable D call. The source is a female BALB/c mouse in good health. The strain's MHC: H2-d. The CDR3 loop is CASSQDPGQLYF. The DNA read from the CDR3 is TGTGCCAGCAGCCAAGACCCCGGGCAGCTCTAC.